This entry lists 32 T cell receptor beta chains sequenced from one sample in a study of glioma-infiltrating T cells after dendritic cell vaccination (dated by TCRdb to about 2016). Libraries were made using the immunoSEQ multiplex PCR assay. TCRdb mirrors the immuneACCESS table, restricted to in-frame sequences. Some clones are absent from its copies; in checked studies, under half trace to an unresolved V gene, and the reason for the others is unknown. The sample data list about 38,000 clones, and around 80% of these were observed just once. Of the sample, approximately 8.4% is held by the ten largest clones. The starting material was blood, obtained before dendritic cell vaccination. The receptors derive from a human donor with glioblastoma.

The V gene is TRBV11-3, the J gene TRBJ1-2, with D possibly TRBD1 on 5 matching bases. Trimming took 6 bases from V and 7 from J, leaving 18 bases between them. CDR3 length: 14 amino acids. CDR1 SGHNT and CDR2 YENEEA come from the germline V gene. The CDR3 nucleotides are TGTGCCAGCAGTCAGCGTCGGGGGGAAGCTGGCTACACCTTC. It translates to CASSQRRGEAGYTF.

This chain links TRBV6-5 with TRBJ2-1, with 7 nucleotides matching TRBD1. Trimming took 6 bases from V and 3 from J; bases not matched to a gene: 8. This CDR3 region has 15 residues. Germline V CDR1 and CDR2: MNHEY, SVGAGI. The CDR3, as DNA: TGTGCCAGCAGGCTCACAGGGGTCTACTACAATGAGCAGTTCTTC. Amino acids: CASRLTGVYYNEQFF.

The DNA for the CDR3 is TGTGCCAGCAGCCAAGAGCGGGGCCGGATTGAAGCTTTCTTT. This sequence encodes CASSQERGRIEAFF. J is TRBJ1-1 and V is TRBV4-2; TRBD1 might be the D (5 bases). Germline lookup yields CDR1 LGHNA and CDR2 YNFKEQ. With 0 bases removed from V and 7 bases from J, the gap between germline ends came to 12 bases. The CDR3 consists of 14 residues.

The chain couples TRBV7-2 to TRBJ2-7; maybe TRBD1 (6 bases). Germline V gene data show CDR1 as SGHTA and CDR2 as FQGNSA. Trimming left V 5 bases short and J 0 bases short, with 14 bases between. The CDR3 is made up of 15 amino acids. Written as DNA, the CDR3 is TGTGCCAGCAGCCACGGACAGTCTAGCTCCTACGAGCAGTACTTC. Amino acid sequence: CASSHGQSSSYEQYF.

This clone was found once. The CDR3 spells CASSYGLAGVNEQFF. The DNA of the CDR3 is TGTGCCAGCAGTTACGGACTAGCGGGGGTGAATGAGCAGTTCTTC. The chain joins TRBV6-5 to TRBJ2-1; TRBD2 aligns across 13 bases. The CDR3 consists of 15 residues. Losses at the gene ends were 2 bases for V and 7 bases for J; bases not matched to a gene: 2. CDR1 is MNHEY, CDR2 SVGAGI, per germline.

This chain joins TRBV21-1 and TRBJ1-2. TRBV21-1 is designated a pseudogene. The length of the CDR3 is 14 residues. This CDR3 reads CASTFLTGFYGYTF. The DNA for the CDR3 is TGTGCCAGCACTTTCTTAACGGGGTTCTATGGCTACACCTTC.

This chain links TRBV5-8 with TRBJ2-5, with a weak D call TRBD2 (5 bases). The CDR3 length is 17 residues. Per the germline V gene, CDR1 is SGHTS and CDR2 is YDEGEE. The V end lost 2 bases, the J end lost 5 bases, and 22 bases lay between the germline ends. CDR3 in DNA: TGTGCCAGCAGCTTTTTTGGGGAGTTTCATTCGCGGGAGACCCAGTACTTC. This sequence encodes CASSFFGEFHSRETQYF.

V usage is TRBV4-2 and J usage is TRBJ2-3, with 7 bases lining up with TRBD2. After removal of 1 base from V and 2 bases from J, the junction contained 9 bases not matched to a gene. This CDR3 contains 17 residues. In germline, CDR1 is LGHNA, CDR2 YNFKEQ. The DNA for the CDR3 is TGTGCCAGCAGCCAAGGCGGACTAGGCCTAAACACAGATACGCAGTATTTT. Protein: CASSQGGLGLNTDTQYF.

V usage is TRBV9 and J usage is TRBJ2-2; the match to TRBD1 covers 12 bases. The CDR3 length is 18 residues. With 7 bases clipped from V and 3 bases from J, the junction kept 13 bases outside the gene matches. Germline assignment: CDR1 SGDLS and CDR2 YYNGEE. Here the CDR3 reads CASGRDRGHGGDTGELFF. CDR3 bases: TGTGCCAGCGGGCGGGACAGGGGGCACGGGGGTGACACCGGGGAGCTGTTTTTT.

The gene calls are TRBV10-2 and TRBJ1-5; 10 positions match TRBD1. V lost 7 bases to trimming and J lost 4 bases; unmatched junction nucleotides: 10. The CDR3 extends over 16 amino acids. Per germline, CDR1 WSHSY and CDR2 SAAADI. CDR3 sequence: CASKDPGQGWNQPQHF. CDR3 nucleotides: TGCGCCAGCAAGGACCCGGGACAGGGGTGGAATCAGCCCCAGCATTTT.

Concerning this clone itself: Relative to the germline gene, one junction end is altered; a read error may explain this. J is TRBJ1-1 and V is TRBV7-2, with D maybe TRBD1 (6 bases). The CDR3 sequence is 14 residues long. Per germline, CDR1 SGHTA and CDR2 FQGNSA. The CDR3: CASSLAGANTEAFF. The CDR3 DNA reads TGTGCCAGCAGCCTAGCGGGGGCGAACACTGAAGCTTTCTTT. Full variable domain (missing parts from reference TRBV7-2 and TRBJ1-1): GAGVSQSPSNKVTEKGKDVELRCDPISGHTALYWYRQSLGQGLEFLIYFQGNSAPDKSGLPSDRFSAERTGGSVSTLTIQRTQQEDSAVYLCASSLAGANTEAFFGQGTRLTVV.

This clone has just a few counts. The chain is built from TRBV5-1 and TRBJ1-2, with D possibly TRBD1 on 5 matching bases. Germline-derived CDR1 and CDR2 are SGHRS and YFSETQ. The CDR3 contains 15 residues. Deletions cut 4 bases from V and 8 bases from J, with 21 bases between. CDR3 bases: TGCGCCAGCAGCCCGCTGGGCAGGGAGGAAACAGGCTACACCTTC. Translated: CASSPLGREETGYTF.

The chain uses TRBV11-3 and TRBJ2-3, with 7 bases lining up with TRBD1. The CDR3 spans 19 residues. Germline CDR1 is SGHNT and CDR2 is YENEEA. Trimming cost V 1 base and J 5 bases; bases outside gene matches: 18. CDR3: CASSLGDSLLRNPVDTQYF. CDR3 nucleotides: TGTGCCAGCAGCTTAGGGGACAGTCTGCTACGTAACCCGGTAGATACGCAGTATTTT.

Turning to this clone: The junction and the germline gene differ at one end; a read error may be behind it. This specimen includes other DNA sequences encoding the same CDR3. This chain connects TRBV7-9 to TRBJ1-6; D call uncertain. CDR3 length: 14 residues. Germline V CDR1 and CDR2: SEHNR, FQNEAQ (reference sequence). The CDR3 region is CASSFDGYNSPLHF. CDR3 bases: TGTGCCAGCAGCTTCGACGGGTATAATTCCCCCCTCCACTTT.

J is TRBJ2-7 and V is TRBV7-2, with TRBD1 matching 10 bases. This CDR3 is 15 amino acids long. J was trimmed by 2 bases and V by 4 bases; bases with no gene match: 5. Germline values: CDR1 SGHTA, CDR2 FQGNSA. The CDR3 loop is CASSYGQGGAYEQYF. CDR3 nucleotides: TGTGCCAGCAGCTATGGACAGGGGGGAGCCTACGAGCAGTACTTC.

In DNA form, the CDR3 reads TGCGCCAGCAACCCAGCGGGACAAGAGACCCAGTACTTC. Translating gives CASNPAGQETQYF. V usage is TRBV5-1 and J usage is TRBJ2-5; 7 nucleotides align to TRBD2. With V trimmed by 6 bases and J by 2 bases, 4 bases remained unmatched. The CDR3 contains 13 residues. Per germline, CDR1 SGHRS and CDR2 YFSETQ.

The chain is built from TRBV9 and TRBJ1-3, with D perhaps matching TRBD1 (5 bases). The CDR3 runs to 16 residues. Germline-derived CDR1 and CDR2 are SGDLS and YYNGEE. The V end lost 4 bases, the J end lost 3 bases, and 17 bases lay between the germline ends. The chain's CDR3 is CASSPSGGVGGNTIYF. The CDR3 DNA sequence: TGTGCCAGCAGCCCTAGCGGGGGAGTAGGTGGAAACACCATATATTTT. Complete variable domain (other parts from reference TRBV9 and TRBJ1-3): DSGVTQTPKHLITATGQRVTLRCSPRSGDLSVYWYQQSLDQGLQFLIQYYNGEERAKGNILERFSAQQFPDLHSELNLSSLELGDSALYFCASSPSGGVGGNTIYFGEGSWLTVV.

This chain uses TRBV29-1 with TRBJ2-1, with TRBD1 identical over 9 bases. The CDR3 totals 13 residues. The germline V gene encodes CDR1 SQVTM and CDR2 ANQGSEA. CDR3 amino acids: CSAVQGAVNEQFF. The CDR3 DNA sequence: TGCAGTGCCGTACAGGGGGCTGTCAATGAGCAGTTCTTC.

This rearrangement joins TRBV5-8 to TRBJ1-1; D is unresolved. Germline V lookup: CDR1 SGHTS, CDR2 YDEGEE. The CDR3 is 12 amino acids. The V and J ends lost 4 bases and 6 bases respectively, with 10 bases between them. DNA for the CDR3: TGTGCCAGCAGCGCATTTAGAGCTGAAGCTTTCTTT. Protein: CASSAFRAEAFF.

V and J are TRBV6-5 and TRBJ1-2; possible D gene TRBD1, 5 bases. Looked up from germline, CDR1 is MNHEY and CDR2 is SVGAGI. The CDR3 spans 14 residues. V was cut by 7 bases and J by 3 bases, with 15 bases left in between. CDR3 coding DNA: TGTGCCAGCACTTCGGGGGGGGACGACTATGGCTACACCTTC. Protein sequence: CASTSGGDDYGYTF.

As regards this clone: The identical CDR3 is also encoded by other nucleotide sequences in the sample. The chain uses TRBV5-1 and TRBJ2-7; D is possibly TRBD2 (5 bases). CDR3 length: 14 amino acids. Germline CDR1 is SGHRS and CDR2 is YFSETQ. V dropped 4 bases and J dropped 2 bases, with 13 bases sitting between them. CDR3 loop: CASSMTGSAYEQYF. The DNA of the CDR3 is TGCGCCAGCAGCATGACGGGGTCGGCCTACGAGCAGTACTTC.

The DNA of the CDR3 is TGTGCCAGCAGTTTACGGTACGACAGGGTTAGCACTGAAGCTTTCTTT. Protein: CASSLRYDRVSTEAFF. The chain carries TRBV27 and TRBJ1-1; 7 bases are shared with TRBD1. Germline V lookup: CDR1 MNHEY, CDR2 SMNVEV (reference sequence). The CDR3 is 16 residues long. V was clipped by 2 bases and J by 4 bases; unmatched bases: 10.

The chain has TRBV13 and TRBJ1-3; D uncertain. The CDR3 covers 15 residues. V was clipped by 5 bases and J by 6 bases, with 17 bases between them. Per germline, CDR1 PRHDT and CDR2 FYEKMQ (reference sequence). The CDR3 DNA reads as TGTGCCAGCAGCGCTGCTGAGCAGGACTTAAACACCATATATTTT. It yields the protein CASSAAEQDLNTIYF.

Details on this clone: Other DNA variants within this sample encode the same CDR3. The chain recombines TRBV7-2 with TRBJ2-5, with D possibly TRBD2 on 5 matching bases. This CDR3 has 14 amino acids. V lost 1 base and J lost 2, with 8 bases in between. CDR1 is SGHTA, CDR2 FQGNSA, per germline. For the CDR3, the DNA is TGTGCCAGCAGCTTAGACAGCGGTCAAGAGACCCAGTACTTC. Translation gives CASSLDSGQETQYF.

The chain has TRBV28 and TRBJ1-4, with 9 positions matching TRBD1. The CDR3 loop spans 14 amino acids. Germline V gene data show CDR1 as MDHEN and CDR2 as SYDVKM. V was pared by 6 bases and J by 5 bases, with 4 bases of the junction left unmatched. The CDR3, as DNA: TGTGCCAGCAGCCCGGGACAGGGCAATGAAAAACTGTTTTTT. It codes for CASSPGQGNEKLFF.

This chain connects TRBV9 to TRBJ2-3, with 7 bases identical to TRBD2. The V gene end was trimmed by 7 bases and the J gene end by 4 bases; junction bases not matched to a gene: 9. The CDR3 is 14 residues long. CDR1 and CDR2 (germline): SGDLS, YYNGEE. The CDR3 spells CASGASAGADTQYF. The CDR3 nucleotides read TGTGCCAGCGGTGCTAGCGCGGGGGCAGATACGCAGTATTTT.

The chain uses TRBV5-1 and TRBJ1-6; 9 positions agree with TRBD1. With 4 bases clipped from V and 8 bases from J, the junction kept 10 bases outside the gene matches. CDR3 length: 16 residues. Germline V gene lookup returns CDR1 SGHRS and CDR2 YFSETQ. The CDR3 loop reads CASSLEWTGEYSPLHF. The CDR3 nucleotides read TGCGCCAGCAGCCTGGAATGGACAGGGGAGTATTCACCCCTCCACTTT.

The chain is built from TRBV5-6 and TRBJ2-5; TRBD2 matches 9 bases. CDR1 and CDR2 (germline): SGHDT, YYEEEE. The CDR3 totals 16 residues. The V gene end was trimmed by 0 bases and the J gene end by 5 bases; junction bases not matched to a gene: 8. The DNA for the CDR3 is TGTGCCAGCAGCTTGGCGGTTAGCGGGGGATCTGAGACCCAGTACTTC. Protein product: CASSLAVSGGSETQYF.

The chain couples TRBV7-9 to TRBJ1-3, with no clear D. CDR1 is SEHNR and CDR2 is FQNEAQ in the germline V gene (reference sequence). CDR3 length: 14 residues. V was pared by 5 bases and J by 3 bases, with 11 bases between. As DNA, the CDR3 is TGTGCCAGCAGCCCGCAGCGGGATGGAAACACCATATATTTT. Its translation: CASSPQRDGNTIYF.

This clone was picked up a small number of times. V usage is TRBV13 and J usage is TRBJ2-5; 8 bases map to TRBD1. Trimming cost V 5 bases and J 1 base; bases outside gene matches: 9. Germline CDR1 reads PRHDT; CDR2 reads FYEKMQ (reference sequence). The CDR3 loop spans 16 amino acids. CDR3 DNA: TGTGCCAGCAGCCCAGGGGGCGGGGCCCTCCAAGAGACCCAGTACTTC. It yields the protein CASSPGGGALQETQYF.

The rearrangement uses TRBV6-6 and TRBJ1-4; a possible D gene is TRBD1 (6 bases). Deletions cut 2 bases from V and 6 bases from J, with 13 bases between. This CDR3 has 15 amino acids. Germline CDR1 MNHNY, CDR2 SVGAGI (reference sequence). CDR3 amino acids: CASSYPGAGDEKLFF. In DNA, the CDR3 is TGTGCCAGCAGTTACCCCGGGGCAGGGGATGAAAAACTGTTTTTT.

V gene TRBV27 combines with J gene TRBJ1-2; D remains ambiguous. Germline V gene lookup returns CDR1 MNHEY and CDR2 SMNVEV (reference sequence). Trimming shortened V by 6 bases and J by 7 bases, and 9 bases separated the two germline ends. The CDR3 runs to 11 residues. The CDR3 region is CASSDYVGYTF. In DNA form, the CDR3 reads TGTGCCAGCAGCGACTATGTTGGCTACACCTTC.